This is a list of T cell receptor beta chains from one sample in a study of tumor-infiltrating lymphocytes in primary liver carcinoma. MiXCR was run by TCRdb on the multiplex PCR reads, yielding one entry per CDR3 protein. The sample consists of about 64,000 distinct CDR3 sequences, approximately 74% of them appearing once. Sequences were obtained from liver tumor tissue from sampling region 4. These receptors came from a middle-aged man with primary liver carcinoma and hepatitis B virus infection. CDR3s include the opening cysteine and the closing phenylalanine or tryptophan. D genes are given only for firm matches. Rows give clone size only sometimes, using once, few, many, or a class for an expanded clone.

>NA|TRBV11-2|TRBJ2-1|TRBD2
TGCGCCAGTAGCCTCCAGCGGGAGGGATTGGGTGAGCAGTTCTTC
CASSLQREGLGEQFF
>NA|TRBV30|TRBJ2-3|NA
TGTGCCTGGAGTGCCGCAGGGGTCTCCGGCACAGATACGCAGTATTTT
CAWSAAGVSGTDTQYF
>NA|TRBV11-2|TRBJ1-4|NA
TGTGTCAGCATCAAGGCTCCTGGAGGAACAAATGAAAAACTGTTTTTT
CVSIKAPGGTNEKLFF
>NA|TRBV5-6|TRBJ2-5|NA
TGTGCCAGCAGCTTGGATGGGACCCAGTATTTC
CASSLDGTQYF
>NA|TRBV6-2/TRBV6-3|TRBJ2-3|NA
TGTGCCAACAGTAACTCGTCGTCGGGGACAGATACGCAGTATTTT
CANSNSSSGTDTQYF
>NA|TRBV4-1|TRBJ2-1|NA
TGCGCCAGCAGCCAGAAACTGGAGATCCCTCCCTACAATGAGCAGTTCTTC
CASSQKLEIPPYNEQFF
>NA|TRBV10-3|TRBJ2-6|NA
TGTGCCATCAGTTCGGGGCCGGGCTCTGGGGCCAACGTCCTGACTTTC
CAISSGPGSGANVLTF
>once|TRBV6-5|TRBJ1-2|TRBD1
TGTACCAGCGGACGGACAGGGATTTCCTATGGCTACACTTTC
CTSGRTGISYGYTF
>NA|TRBV6-6|TRBJ1-1|NA
TGTGCCAGCAGCTTACCGGCGGCAACGAACACTGAAGCTTTATTT
CASSLPAATNTEALF
>NA|TRBV6-1|TRBJ2-7|NA
TGTGCCAGCGGTGGATCTATAGGGACCCTAGGACAGTACTTC
CASGGSIGTLGQYF
>NA|TRBV6-1|TRBJ2-7|NA
TGTGCCAGCAGTATGCGTCTAGGAGACGGGTACTACGAGCAGTATTTC
CASSMRLGDGYYEQYF
>few|TRBV29-1|TRBJ2-7|NA
TGCAGCGCCATGAGATCTGGGACCGGCACTTCCTACGAGCAGTACTTC
CSAMRSGTGTSYEQYF
>NA|TRBV6-2/TRBV6-3|TRBJ2-7|TRBD1
TGTGCCAGCAGTTACGTCGACAGGGTCTCGGTTGAGCAATACTTC
CASSYVDRVSVEQYF
>many|TRBV29-1|TRBJ1-2|TRBD1
TGCAGCGTCCGATCAGGGGGCGCCTATGGCTACACCTTC
CSVRSGGAYGYTF